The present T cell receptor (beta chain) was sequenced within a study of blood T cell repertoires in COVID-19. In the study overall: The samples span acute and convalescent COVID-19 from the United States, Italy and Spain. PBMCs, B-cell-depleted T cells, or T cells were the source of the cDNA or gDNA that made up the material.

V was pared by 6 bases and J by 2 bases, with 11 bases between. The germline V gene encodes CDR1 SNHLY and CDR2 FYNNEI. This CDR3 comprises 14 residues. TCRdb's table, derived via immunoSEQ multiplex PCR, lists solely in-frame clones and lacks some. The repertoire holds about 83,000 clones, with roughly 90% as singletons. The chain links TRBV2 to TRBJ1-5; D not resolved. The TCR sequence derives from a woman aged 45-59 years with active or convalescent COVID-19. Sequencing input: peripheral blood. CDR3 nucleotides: TGTGCCAGCAGGGCACCCGTGGGCAATCAGCCCCAGCATTTT. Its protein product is CASRAPVGNQPQHF.